This section outlines one TCR beta chain sequence together with its context. This receptor's antigen is unknown. Nothing much larger sits one base from this clone, and base qualities are not available. To prepare the library, 5' RACE was applied. This sample was sequenced with an Illumina HiSeq 2500. A second roughly 6 to 11 cycle PCR used a sample-barcoded 5' primer and a J-beta primer mix. A unique molecular identifier was introduced onto each TCR beta cDNA molecule by a template-switch 5' adaptor carrying 12 random nucleotides. At least 2.5 million CDR3-containing paired-end reads were obtained from each sample. First-strand cDNA was synthesized from all RNA with the Mint cDNA synthesis kit, primed by a TRBC-specific oligonucleotide. After uracil-DNA glycosylase treatment, a first 18-cycle PCR used universal primers M1SS and BC2_uni_R on all cDNA. As for how the authors treated the data: For normalization, 1 million high-quality reads, each with a distinct molecular identifier, were randomly selected from each sample. Instead of being binned into consensus sequences, reads with shared molecular identifiers were discarded. CDR3 identification, clonotype clustering and error correction used MiTCR with a Q25 quality threshold and the strictest error-elimination algorithm. A nonparametric unseen species model with Euler transformation was used to estimate lower-bound total TCR beta diversity. TCRdb ran its own pipeline on the public reads, namely fastp trimming at Q25 and MiXCR clone calling, and kept in-frame beta chains. A single entry per CDR3 protein holds the most common genes and DNA from its merged rows. Clone size and V and J calls follow TCRdb, not the original study. The sample data list about 640,000 distinct CDR3 sequences, and roughly 58% of these were observed just once. Jointly, the top ten make up approximately 40% of the sample.

The sample comes from a study of blood T cells in healthy people across ages (dated by TCRdb to the mid-2010s). Some background on the complete study: Template switching captured roughly one uniquely barcoded TCR beta cDNA molecule per two T cells in model experiments. To track age-related changes in TCR beta repertoire diversity, the study relied on deep sequencing normalized with unique cDNA molecular identifiers. Donors were grouped into four age groups: young (average approximately 16 years), middle-aged (over 35), aged (about 59) and long-lived (over 80). Donors of different ages were randomly distributed across sequencing lanes to avoid experimental bias. For two donors (one aged 18 to 29 and one aged 80 or older), the study analyzed two additional independent replicas of 1 million unique cDNA reads from the same blood draw.

The donors were roughly 40 Caucasian individuals from Russia, aged roughly 6 to 100 years, who were systemically healthy. About 9.1 milliliters of peripheral blood were collected from each donor into EDTA-treated Vacutainer tubes. PBMCs were isolated by Ficoll-Paque density-gradient centrifugation, with at least 7 million obtained per sample. Trizol reagent was used to extract total RNA from PBMCs, with at least 6 micrograms per sample. Naive CD45RAhigh/CD27high T cell percentages were measured by flow cytometry on a PBMC aliquot from every donor. The research as a whole found: As age increased, observed TCR beta diversity per million T cells dropped in a roughly linear way, and a significant reduction was already evident by age roughly 40. Total diversity estimates from one million sequenced T cells were considered lower bounds and underestimates. Since profiling was done on bulk unsorted PBMCs, naive and antigen-experienced compartments could not be conclusively compared. Compared with the aged group, the long-lived group had more naive CD4+ T cells, fewer expanded clones and increased TCR diversity, a pattern suggesting age selection. A strong correlation was found between observed TCR beta diversity and the percentage of naive T cells measured by flow cytometry. The CMV infection status of donors was not known, potentially confounding age-related changes in expanded clonotypes.

This receptor was taken from a man between 60 and 70 years old in good health. The specimen was blood.

CDR3 loop: CASSAGQFPYEQYF. The DNA sequence is TGTGCCAGCAGTGCCGGACAGTTCCCCTACGAGCAGTACTTC. The chain joins TRBV12-3 or TRBV12-4 to TRBJ2-7; TRBD1 is a possible D gene, resting on 6 matching bases. V is clipped by 5 bases and J by 2 bases, and the sequence between their germline boundaries is 13 bases long. The CDR3 starts with the cysteine, ends with the phenylalanine, and has 14 residues. Only the CDR3 part of the read is kept: 42 bases, read in frame from the first base.